This T cell receptor (beta chain) was sequenced in a study of human T cells and chemical hapten exposure. About the study: Mainly, slight library volume differences in the pool made TCR yields vary.

The CDR3 is 16 amino acids. Trimming removed 4 bases at V and 1 base at J, with 17 bases between. From germline, CDR1 is MDHEN and CDR2 SYDVKM. The time point denotes: patch test 2, 6 weeks after DPC sensitization. Treatment here: therapeutic diphenylcyclopropenone sensitization with weekly scalp DPC. Alopecia patients, 18 to 70 years old and DPC-suitable, served as donors. TCRdb redid the calling of the RACE reads with MiXCR, one entry per CDR3 protein. Found here are tens of thousands of distinct CDR3 sequences, more than 9.5% of them singletons; the top ten hold 2.2%. The sequence came from a man aged 40-50 years with alopecia areata. Some clones in this sample may be carry-over from other donors' samples. The V gene is TRBV28, the J gene TRBJ2-7; possible D gene TRBD1, 6 bases. The material was whole blood, obtained in connection with sensitization to the hapten diphenylcyclopropenone (DPC). DNA for the CDR3: TGTGCCAGCAGTTCACCCGGGTCAGGGGAATCCTACGAGCAGTACTTC. Protein sequence: CASSSPGSGESYEQYF.